These T cell receptor beta chains were read from a single sample in a study of memory CD4+ T cells and cytomegalovirus serostatus. Libraries were prepared by immunoSEQ multiplex PCR; TCRdb keeps only in-frame clonotypes and omits some of them. The repertoire consists of about 60,000 clones, with more than 65% occurring once and the leading ten covering around 0.5%. Specimen: memory CD4+ T cells from blood. The receptor set was obtained from an adult in good health and CMV-seronegative. Some clones in this sample may be carry-over from other donors' samples. Both conserved end residues are part of each CDR3. Each record gives: D gene, V gene, J gene, CDR3 protein. D genes are given only for firm matches.

d_call: -; v_call: TRBV30; j_call: TRBJ2-5; cdr3_aa: CAWSGDVGAQETQYF
d_call: -; v_call: TRBV15; j_call: TRBJ1-4; cdr3_aa: CATSRAGRGVGGTNEKLFF
d_call: TRBD1; v_call: TRBV30; j_call: TRBJ2-1; cdr3_aa: CAWSQDRGYNEQFF
d_call: -; v_call: TRBV6-1; j_call: TRBJ1-5; cdr3_aa: CAGSLAPHTNQPQHF
d_call: -; v_call: TRBV7-2; j_call: TRBJ2-1; cdr3_aa: CASSPGAPRNEQFF
d_call: -; v_call: TRBV7-9; j_call: TRBJ1-3; cdr3_aa: CASSLMATSGNTIYF
d_call: -; v_call: TRBV18; j_call: TRBJ2-5; cdr3_aa: CASSPISLATETQYF
d_call: -; v_call: TRBV4-3; j_call: TRBJ2-2; cdr3_aa: CASSQEFGAGELFF
d_call: TRBD1; v_call: TRBV4-2; j_call: TRBJ2-7; cdr3_aa: CASSVPGTANEQYF
d_call: -; v_call: TRBV28; j_call: TRBJ2-7; cdr3_aa: CASSSQVYEQYF
d_call: TRBD1; v_call: TRBV5-1; j_call: TRBJ1-2; cdr3_aa: CASSAGTGEGYTF
d_call: -; v_call: TRBV7-6; j_call: TRBJ2-2; cdr3_aa: CASSPGTLGTGELFF
d_call: TRBD1; v_call: TRBV6-5; j_call: TRBJ1-2; cdr3_aa: CASSYSDRRERGGYTF
d_call: -; v_call: TRBV2; j_call: TRBJ2-3; cdr3_aa: CASSYVSDTQYF
d_call: TRBD2; v_call: TRBV11-1; j_call: TRBJ2-1; cdr3_aa: CASSPGGAGTSGPEQFF
d_call: TRBD2; v_call: TRBV30; j_call: TRBJ2-5; cdr3_aa: CAWKGGRREALQETQYF
d_call: -; v_call: TRBV6-6; j_call: TRBJ2-7; cdr3_aa: CASGTRQGEQYF
d_call: TRBD2; v_call: TRBV7-9; j_call: TRBJ2-7; cdr3_aa: CASSLLAGGGEQYF
d_call: TRBD1; v_call: TRBV7-2; j_call: TRBJ2-5; cdr3_aa: CASSLGTGQGGETQYF
d_call: -; v_call: TRBV27; j_call: TRBJ1-3; cdr3_aa: CASSSGRGNTIYF
d_call: -; v_call: TRBV5-4; j_call: TRBJ2-1; cdr3_aa: CASSREPSSYNEQFF
d_call: TRBD1; v_call: TRBV6-4; j_call: TRBJ1-2; cdr3_aa: CAILKQGALGYTF
d_call: TRBD1; v_call: TRBV7-3; j_call: TRBJ2-4; cdr3_aa: CASSLATGAIQYF
d_call: -; v_call: TRBV19; j_call: TRBJ2-1; cdr3_aa: CASSPLDAPSYNEQFF
d_call: TRBD1; v_call: TRBV29-1; j_call: TRBJ2-3; cdr3_aa: CSVVRDRGSTDTQYF
d_call: -; v_call: TRBV15; j_call: TRBJ2-5; cdr3_aa: CATSRDGGYETQYF
d_call: -; v_call: TRBV28; j_call: TRBJ2-7; cdr3_aa: CASSLMRHEQYF
d_call: TRBD1; v_call: TRBV29-1; j_call: TRBJ2-7; cdr3_aa: CSVAPDRVSEQYF
d_call: -; v_call: TRBV4-1; j_call: TRBJ2-7; cdr3_aa: CASSQDPVTGREQYF
d_call: -; v_call: TRBV10-1; j_call: TRBJ2-2; cdr3_aa: CASRELTGGDTGELFF
d_call: TRBD1; v_call: TRBV28; j_call: TRBJ1-2; cdr3_aa: CASSSRGQGTYGYTF
d_call: -; v_call: TRBV19; j_call: TRBJ1-1; cdr3_aa: CASRRTGTEAFF
d_call: -; v_call: TRBV2; j_call: TRBJ1-4; cdr3_aa: CASSELGGTNEKLFF
d_call: -; v_call: TRBV30; j_call: TRBJ2-5; cdr3_aa: CAWERGETQYF
d_call: -; v_call: TRBV6-5; j_call: TRBJ2-3; cdr3_aa: CASSFNSGYSTDTQYF
d_call: TRBD1; v_call: TRBV19; j_call: TRBJ2-2; cdr3_aa: CASKPGGNGELFF
d_call: TRBD2; v_call: TRBV27; j_call: TRBJ2-2; cdr3_aa: CASSLLAGVTGELFF